The clone carrying this T cell receptor (beta chain) was picked up many times. Its antigen is unidentified. TCR cDNA, made by 5'RACE template switching, carried an added universal primer site and UMIs. A single record per CDR3 protein comes from TCRdb applying MiXCR to the 5' RACE reads. The sample shows 200,000 to 250,000 distinct CDR3 sequences, under 3.5% of them seen only once. Deletions cut 4 bases from V and 2 bases from J, with 10 bases between. The CDR3 covers 14 residues. Germline lookup yields CDR1 KGHSH and CDR2 LQKENI. The record originates from a study of T cells after yellow fever vaccination. Study conclusions and caveats: Boosting was followed by the reappearance of most primary-vaccination clones (just under 97% CD4, under 90% CD8). Some clonotypes were seen in both the CD4 and the CD8 compartments. These made up a small share and likely arose from convergent recombination.

The V and J genes are TRBV18 and TRBJ2-3, with a tentative D call TRBD1 (5 bases). This sequence originates from a man younger than 35 who received the YFV17D yellow fever vaccine. The specimen comprised CD4+ T cells sorted from PBMCs, sampled 10 days after the yellow fever booster vaccination. CDR3 in DNA: TGTGCCAGCTCACGTCCAGGGAACACAGATACGCAGTATTTT. Its translation is CASSRPGNTDTQYF.